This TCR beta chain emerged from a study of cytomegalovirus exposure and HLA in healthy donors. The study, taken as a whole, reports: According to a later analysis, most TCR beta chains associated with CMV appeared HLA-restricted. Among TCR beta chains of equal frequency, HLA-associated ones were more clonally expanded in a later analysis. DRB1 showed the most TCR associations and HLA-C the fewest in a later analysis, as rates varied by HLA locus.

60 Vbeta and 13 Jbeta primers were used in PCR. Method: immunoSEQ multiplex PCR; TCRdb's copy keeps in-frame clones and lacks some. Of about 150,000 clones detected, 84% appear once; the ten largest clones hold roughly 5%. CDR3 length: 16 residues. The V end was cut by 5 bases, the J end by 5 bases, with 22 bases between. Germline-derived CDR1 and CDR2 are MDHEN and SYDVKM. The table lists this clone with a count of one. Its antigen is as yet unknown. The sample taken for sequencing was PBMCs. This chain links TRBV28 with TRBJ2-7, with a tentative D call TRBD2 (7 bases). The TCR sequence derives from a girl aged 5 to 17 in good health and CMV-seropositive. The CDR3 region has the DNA TGTGCCAGCAGTGACAGTAGCGCGAGGGGGGGGGACGAGCAGTACTTC. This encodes CASSDSSARGGDEQYF.